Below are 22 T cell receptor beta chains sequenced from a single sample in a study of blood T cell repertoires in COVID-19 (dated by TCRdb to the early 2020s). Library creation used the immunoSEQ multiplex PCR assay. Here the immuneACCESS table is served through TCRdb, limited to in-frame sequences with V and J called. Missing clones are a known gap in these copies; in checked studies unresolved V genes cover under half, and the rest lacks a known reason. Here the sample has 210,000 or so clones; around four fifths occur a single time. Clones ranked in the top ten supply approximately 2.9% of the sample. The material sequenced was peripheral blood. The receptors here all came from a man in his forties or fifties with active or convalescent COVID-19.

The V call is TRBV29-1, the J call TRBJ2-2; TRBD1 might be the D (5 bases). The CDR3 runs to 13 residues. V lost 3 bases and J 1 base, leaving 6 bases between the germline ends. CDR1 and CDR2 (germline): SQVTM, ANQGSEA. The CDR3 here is CSVDQGNTGELFF. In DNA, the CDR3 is TGCAGCGTTGACCAGGGGAACACCGGGGAGCTGTTTTTT.

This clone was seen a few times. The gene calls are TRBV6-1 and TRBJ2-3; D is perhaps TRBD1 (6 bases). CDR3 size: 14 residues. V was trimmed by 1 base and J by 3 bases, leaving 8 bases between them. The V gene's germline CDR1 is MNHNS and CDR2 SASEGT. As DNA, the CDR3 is TGTGCCAGCAGTGAAGACAGGGAAACAGATACGCAGTATTTT. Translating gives CASSEDRETDTQYF.

CDR3 DNA: TGTGCCAGCAGCCCAGACCGGAGGGTTAGCATGAGGAATCAGCCCCAGCATTTT. This translates into CASSPDRRVSMRNQPQHF. The V call is TRBV7-3, the J call TRBJ1-5; D ambiguous. The V end was cut by 5 bases, the J end by 4 bases, with 24 bases between. This CDR3 spans 18 amino acids. Germline values: CDR1 SGHTA, CDR2 FQGTGA.

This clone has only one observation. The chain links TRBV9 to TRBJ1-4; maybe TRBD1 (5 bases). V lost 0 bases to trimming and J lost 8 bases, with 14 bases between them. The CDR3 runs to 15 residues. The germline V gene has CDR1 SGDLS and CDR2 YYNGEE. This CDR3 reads CASSVDETEVEKLFF. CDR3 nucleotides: TGTGCCAGCAGCGTAGACGAGACAGAGGTGGAAAAACTGTTTTTT.

The CDR3 DNA sequence: TGTGCCAGCCGACGGGGTAGCTACGAGCAGTACTTC. Encoded protein: CASRRGSYEQYF. The V gene is TRBV2, the J gene TRBJ2-7; TRBD2 is a possible D gene (5 bases). V gave up 8 bases and J gave up 3 bases, with 11 bases separating them. Germline CDR1 is SNHLY and CDR2 is FYNNEI. The CDR3 has 12 amino acids.

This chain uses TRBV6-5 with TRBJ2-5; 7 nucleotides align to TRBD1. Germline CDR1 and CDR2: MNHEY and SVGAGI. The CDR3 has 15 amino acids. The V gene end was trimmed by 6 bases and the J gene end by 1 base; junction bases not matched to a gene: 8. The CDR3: CASSGARQGQETQYF. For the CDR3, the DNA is TGTGCCAGCAGCGGCGCGCGACAGGGCCAAGAGACCCAGTACTTC.

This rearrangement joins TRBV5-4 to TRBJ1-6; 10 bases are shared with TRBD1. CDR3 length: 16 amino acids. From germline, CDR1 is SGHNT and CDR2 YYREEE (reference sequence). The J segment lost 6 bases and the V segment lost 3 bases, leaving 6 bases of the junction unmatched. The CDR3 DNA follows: TGTGCCAGCAGCTCAGGACAGGGGGTCCCTAATTCACCCCTCCACTTT. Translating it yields CASSSGQGVPNSPLHF.

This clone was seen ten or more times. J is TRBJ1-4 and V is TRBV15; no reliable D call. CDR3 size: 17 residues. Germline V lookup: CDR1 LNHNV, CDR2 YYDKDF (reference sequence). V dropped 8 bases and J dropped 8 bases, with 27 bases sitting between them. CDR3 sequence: CATGRFEGPGLSEKLFF. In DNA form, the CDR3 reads TGTGCCACCGGGAGGTTTGAAGGGCCCGGTCTAAGCGAAAAACTGTTTTTT.

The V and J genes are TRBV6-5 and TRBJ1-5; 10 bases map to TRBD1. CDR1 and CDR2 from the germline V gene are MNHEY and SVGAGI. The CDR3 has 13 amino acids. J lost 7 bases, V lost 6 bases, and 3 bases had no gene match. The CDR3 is CASRGTGAQPQHF. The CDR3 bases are TGTGCCAGCAGGGGGACAGGGGCACAGCCCCAGCATTTT.

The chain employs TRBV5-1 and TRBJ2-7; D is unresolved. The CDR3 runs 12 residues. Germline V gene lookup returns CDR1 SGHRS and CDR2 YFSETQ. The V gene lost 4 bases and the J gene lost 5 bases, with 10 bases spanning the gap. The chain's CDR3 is CASSPTTHEQYF. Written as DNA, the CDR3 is TGCGCCAGCAGCCCCACAACCCACGAGCAGTACTTC.

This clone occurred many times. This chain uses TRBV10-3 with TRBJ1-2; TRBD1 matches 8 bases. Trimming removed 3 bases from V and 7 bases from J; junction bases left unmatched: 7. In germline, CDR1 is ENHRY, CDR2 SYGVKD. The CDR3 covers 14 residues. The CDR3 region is CAISEQQGDSGYTF. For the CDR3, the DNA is TGTGCCATCAGTGAACAACAGGGGGATAGTGGCTACACCTTC.

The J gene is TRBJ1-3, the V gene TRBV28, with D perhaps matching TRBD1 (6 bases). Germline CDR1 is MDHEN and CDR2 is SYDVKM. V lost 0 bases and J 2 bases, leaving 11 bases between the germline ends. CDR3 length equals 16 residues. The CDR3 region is CASSLWLYRAGNTIYF. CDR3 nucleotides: TGTGCCAGCAGTTTATGGTTATACAGGGCTGGAAACACCATATATTTT.

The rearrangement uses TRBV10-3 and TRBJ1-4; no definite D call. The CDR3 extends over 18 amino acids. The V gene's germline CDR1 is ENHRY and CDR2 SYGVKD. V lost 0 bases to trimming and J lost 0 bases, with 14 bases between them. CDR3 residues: CAISESGRSGATNEKLFF. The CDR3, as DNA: TGTGCCATCAGTGAGTCAGGAAGGTCGGGAGCAACTAATGAAAAACTGTTTTTT.

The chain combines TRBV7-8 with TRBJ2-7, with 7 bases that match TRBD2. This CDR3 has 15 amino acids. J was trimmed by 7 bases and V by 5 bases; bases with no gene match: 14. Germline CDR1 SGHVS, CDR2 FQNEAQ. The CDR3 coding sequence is TGTGCCAGCAGCCGCCCGCTAGCGGCCTTGGGAGAGCAGTACTTC. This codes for CASSRPLAALGEQYF.

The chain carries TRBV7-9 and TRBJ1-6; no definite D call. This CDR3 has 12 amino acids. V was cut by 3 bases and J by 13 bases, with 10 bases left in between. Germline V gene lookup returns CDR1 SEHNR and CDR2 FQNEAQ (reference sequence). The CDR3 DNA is TGTGCCAGCAGCTTGTCACAGCGGCCCCTCCACTTT. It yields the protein CASSLSQRPLHF.

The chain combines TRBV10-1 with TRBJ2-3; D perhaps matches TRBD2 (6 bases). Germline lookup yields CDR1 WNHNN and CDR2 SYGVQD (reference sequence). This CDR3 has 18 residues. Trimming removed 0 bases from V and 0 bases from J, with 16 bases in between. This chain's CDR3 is CASSESWEVSSSTDTQYF. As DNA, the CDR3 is TGCGCCAGCAGTGAGTCGTGGGAGGTTAGCTCTAGCACAGATACGCAGTATTTT.

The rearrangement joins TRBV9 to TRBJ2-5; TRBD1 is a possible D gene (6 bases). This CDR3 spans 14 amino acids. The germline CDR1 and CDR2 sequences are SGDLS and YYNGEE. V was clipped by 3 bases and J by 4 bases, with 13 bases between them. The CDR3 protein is CASSASGAGETQYF. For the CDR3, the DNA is TGTGCCAGCAGCGCTTCAGGGGCGGGAGAGACCCAGTACTTC.

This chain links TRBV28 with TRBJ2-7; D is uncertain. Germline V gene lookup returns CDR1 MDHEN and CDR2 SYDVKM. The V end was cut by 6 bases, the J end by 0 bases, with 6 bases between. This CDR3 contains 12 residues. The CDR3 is CASRRLSYEQYF. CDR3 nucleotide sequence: TGTGCCAGCAGGCGCCTCTCCTACGAGCAGTACTTC.

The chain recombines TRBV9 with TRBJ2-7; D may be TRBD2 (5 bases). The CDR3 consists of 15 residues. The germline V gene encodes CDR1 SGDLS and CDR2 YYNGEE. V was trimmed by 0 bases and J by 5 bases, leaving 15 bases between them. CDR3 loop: CASSVEMRARNEQYF. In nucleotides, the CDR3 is TGTGCCAGCAGCGTAGAAATGAGGGCTCGAAACGAGCAGTACTTC.

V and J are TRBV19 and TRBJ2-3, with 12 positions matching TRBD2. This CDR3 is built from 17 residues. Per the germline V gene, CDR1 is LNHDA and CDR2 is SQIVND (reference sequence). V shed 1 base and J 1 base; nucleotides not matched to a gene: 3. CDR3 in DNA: TGTGCCAGTAGTATAGGGACTAGCGGGGATGGCACAGATACGCAGTATTTT. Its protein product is CASSIGTSGDGTDTQYF.

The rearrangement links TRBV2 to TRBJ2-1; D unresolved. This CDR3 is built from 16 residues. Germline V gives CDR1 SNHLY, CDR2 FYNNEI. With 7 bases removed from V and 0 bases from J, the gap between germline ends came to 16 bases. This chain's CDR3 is CASKKVLGSSYNEQFF. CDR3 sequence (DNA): TGTGCCAGCAAGAAAGTACTTGGTAGCTCCTACAATGAGCAGTTCTTC.

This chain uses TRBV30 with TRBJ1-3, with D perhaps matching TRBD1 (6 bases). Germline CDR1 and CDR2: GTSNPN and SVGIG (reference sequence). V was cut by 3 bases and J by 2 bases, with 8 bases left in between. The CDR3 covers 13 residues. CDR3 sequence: CAWRQGAGNTIYF. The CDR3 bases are TGTGCCTGGAGACAGGGAGCTGGAAACACCATATATTTT.